These 24 T cell receptor beta chains were all obtained from the same sample, sequenced in a study of Graves' ophthalmopathy and Graves' hyperthyroidism (dated by TCRdb to 2017 to 2018). This sample was sequenced with an Illumina HiSeq 2000. For repertoire sequencing, the TCR beta CDR3 regions were amplified from RNA transcripts. HTBI primers and the Qiagen OneStep RT-PCR kit were used in a first-round RT-PCR, which was followed by a second-round multiplex PCR, size selection and purification. TCRdb ran its own pipeline on the public reads, namely fastp trimming at Q25 and MiXCR clone calling, and kept in-frame beta chains. Each CDR3 protein gets just one entry, which takes the most common genes and DNA from the rows behind it. The sample table contains hundreds of thousands of distinct CDR3 sequences; only one count was recorded for over 20% of them. Jointly, the top ten make up roughly 3% of the sample.

The source material was peripheral blood. The receptor set was obtained from a woman aged 18-29 years with stable Graves' hyperthyroidism. Donor details come from another sample of the same person, matched by shared clones.

CDR3 bases: TGTGCCAGCAGCCGATCTCCGTTAGCCACTGAAGCTTTCTTT. Encoded protein: CASSRSPLATEAFF. V usage is TRBV3-1 and J usage is TRBJ1-1; D unclear. CDR1 and CDR2 (germline): LGHDT, YNNKEL (reference sequence). The CDR3 totals 14 residues. Trimming took off 4 bases at V and 4 bases at J, with 13 bases between the two ends.

This clonotype was seen many times. The V gene is TRBV7-2, the J gene TRBJ2-7, with 9 bases that match TRBD2. Germline values: CDR1 SGHTA, CDR2 FQGNSA. The CDR3 length is 15 residues. V lost 4 bases to trimming and J lost 5 bases; unmatched junction nucleotides: 9. The CDR3 region is CASSSGGGRAHEQYF. The CDR3 coding sequence is TGTGCCAGCAGCTCCGGTGGCGGGAGGGCGCACGAGCAGTACTTC. The full variable domain, in which reference TRBV7-2 and TRBJ2-7 provide the parts outside the CDR3, is GAGVSQSPSNKVTEKGKDVELRCDPISGHTALYWYRQSLGQGLEFLIYFQGNSAPDKSGLPSDRFSAERTGGSVSTLTIQRTQQEDSAVYLCASSSGGGRAHEQYFGPGTRLTVT.

This clonotype has a count of ten or more. As DNA, the CDR3 is TGTGCCAGCAGTTTTAGTCCCGGGGAGCTGTTTTTT. Amino acid sequence: CASSFSPGELFF. The chain uses TRBV28 and TRBJ2-2; D not certain. The V gene's germline CDR1 is MDHEN and CDR2 SYDVKM. The length of the CDR3 is 12 residues. V was pared by 3 bases and J by 6 bases, with 5 bases between.

This clonotype came up many times. The chain links TRBV6-1 to TRBJ1-6, with D tentatively TRBD1 (5 bases). The V end was cut by 4 bases, the J end by 7 bases, with 11 bases between. CDR3 length equals 14 residues. CDR1 MNHNS and CDR2 SASEGT come from the germline V gene. In nucleotides, the CDR3 is TGTGCCAGCAGTGGCGGGGGGGTGAATTCACCCCTCCACTTT. Its translation is CASSGGGVNSPLHF.

This clonotype was seen repeatedly, ten times or more. J is TRBJ2-2 and V is TRBV24-1, with 7 bases lining up with TRBD2. This CDR3 is 16 amino acids long. Losses at the gene ends were 6 bases for V and 0 bases for J; bases not matched to a gene: 6. Germline values: CDR1 KGHDR, CDR2 SFDVKD. DNA of the CDR3: TGTGCCACCAGTCGATGGGGGGGACCGAACACCGGGGAGCTGTTTTTT. The encoded protein is CATSRWGGPNTGELFF.

This clonotype was observed many times. This sequence joins TRBV6-5 and TRBJ2-7; 12 nucleotides match TRBD1. This CDR3 is built from 15 residues. CDR1 and CDR2 (germline): MNHEY, SVGAGI. Trimming cost V 6 bases and J 4 bases; bases outside gene matches: 7. The CDR3 region has the DNA TGTGCCAGCAGGACACGGGACAGGGGGCTATACGAGCAGTACTTC. Amino acid sequence: CASRTRDRGLYEQYF.

V gene TRBV6-1 combines with J gene TRBJ2-6, with a tentative D call TRBD1 (6 bases). Per the germline V gene, CDR1 is MNHNS and CDR2 is SASEGT. The CDR3 length is 17 residues. The germline V and J ends were trimmed by 8 bases and 1 base, with 18 bases remaining between them. This chain's CDR3 is CASASRGIWSGANVLTF. CDR3 nucleotide sequence: TGTGCCAGCGCTTCCAGGGGAATATGGTCTGGGGCCAACGTCCTGACTTTC.

The V call is TRBV20-1, the J call TRBJ2-5, with 7 positions matching TRBD1. The CDR3 consists of 16 residues. The V and J ends lost 0 bases and 2 bases, in that order; junction bases with no gene match: 9. Germline assignment: CDR1 DFQATT and CDR2 SNEGSKA (reference sequence). The CDR3 DNA is TGCAGTGCTAGAGAAATGTTTGGGACAGATCAAGAGACCCAGTACTTC. The encoded protein is CSAREMFGTDQETQYF.

This clonotype was detected a few times. The genes are TRBV10-3 and TRBJ2-7; tentatively, D is TRBD1 or TRBD2 (5 bases each). The CDR3 runs 13 residues. The germline CDR1 and CDR2 sequences are ENHRY and SYGVKD. The ends were cut back, 6 bases at V and 0 bases at J, with 9 bases in the middle. The CDR3 DNA follows: TGTGCCATCAGACCCGGGACCTCCTACGAGCAGTACTTC. Residues: CAIRPGTSYEQYF.

The chain recombines TRBV25-1 with TRBJ2-7, with 9 bases lining up with TRBD1. Trimming cost V 7 bases and J 6 bases; bases outside gene matches: 19. The CDR3 has 17 amino acids. Germline CDR1 is MGHDK and CDR2 is SYGVNS. This CDR3 reads CASTRSGQGSRLGEQYF. The CDR3 nucleotides read TGTGCCAGCACTCGGAGTGGACAGGGGAGTCGATTGGGCGAGCAGTACTTC.

This clonotype appeared a single time. The chain links TRBV4-1 to TRBJ2-5, with D possibly matching TRBD2 (6 bases). V was clipped by 0 bases and J by 5 bases, with 13 bases between them. The CDR3 length is 15 residues. Germline-derived CDR1 and CDR2 are MGHRA and YSYEKL. CDR3 amino acids: CASSQERGGRETQYF. The CDR3 DNA sequence: TGCGCCAGCAGCCAAGAACGGGGAGGAAGGGAGACCCAGTACTTC.

This clonotype was seen many times. V usage is TRBV12-3 or TRBV12-4 and J usage is TRBJ1-2; D is possibly TRBD1 (6 bases). The CDR3 has 15 amino acids. Deletions cut 10 bases from V and 4 bases from J, with 22 bases between. The CDR3 DNA sequence: TGTGCCACCCTAACCCCCTACAGGGCAGGCTATGGCTACACCTTC. It translates to CATLTPYRAGYGYTF.

This clonotype was counted many times. The chain links TRBV6-1 to TRBJ2-7, with 7 bases that match TRBD2. Germline V gives CDR1 MNHNS, CDR2 SASEGT. This CDR3 is built from 15 residues. With 7 bases clipped from V and 3 bases from J, the junction kept 12 bases outside the gene matches. CDR3 residues: CASTLQGGGSYEQYF. CDR3 DNA sequence: TGTGCCAGCACCTTGCAGGGCGGCGGGAGCTACGAGCAGTACTTC.

This clonotype was seen repeatedly, ten times or more. The chain joins TRBV18 to TRBJ2-4, with TRBD2 matching 7 bases. This CDR3 comprises 15 residues. Germline V gene sequence: CDR1 KGHSH, CDR2 LQKENI. Trimming removed 1 base from V and 0 bases from J; junction bases left unmatched: 0. CDR3 coding DNA: TGTGCCAGCTCACCACTAGCGGGAGCCAAAAACATTCAGTACTTC. It specifies CASSPLAGAKNIQYF.

The sample holds many counts of this clonotype. The chain couples TRBV6-1 to TRBJ2-4, with D perhaps matching TRBD2 (6 bases). V was cut by 6 bases and J by 1 base, with 10 bases left in between. The CDR3 runs to 14 residues. From germline, CDR1 is MNHNS and CDR2 SASEGT. The CDR3 protein is CASRRDVAKNIQYF. Here the CDR3 DNA reads TGTGCCAGCAGGCGGGACGTTGCCAAAAACATTCAGTACTTC.

This clonotype has a count of ten or more. V and J are TRBV4-2 and TRBJ1-5; tentatively, D is TRBD1 (6 bases). This CDR3 comprises 16 residues. Trimming shortened V by 4 bases and J by 1 base, and 14 bases separated the two germline ends. Germline V lookup: CDR1 LGHNA, CDR2 YNFKEQ. For the CDR3, the DNA is TGTGCCAGCAGCCGTTTTTGGGGGCAGAGCAATCAGCCCCAGCATTTT. This sequence encodes CASSRFWGQSNQPQHF.

Ten or more counts support this clonotype. The gene calls are TRBV6-1 and TRBJ2-2; D tentatively reads TRBD1 or TRBD2 (6 bases each). V was clipped by 11 bases and J by 3 bases, with 13 bases between them. This CDR3 is built from 13 residues. The germline V gene has CDR1 MNHNS and CDR2 SASEGT. The CDR3 loop is CASGGTHTGELFF. The DNA of the CDR3 is TGTGCCTCTGGCGGGACACACACCGGGGAGCTGTTTTTT.

The V gene is TRBV7-2, the J gene TRBJ1-2; D possibly corresponds to TRBD1 (6 bases). CDR3 size: 14 residues. V was shortened by 0 bases and J by 5 bases, with 10 bases between the two germline ends. The germline gives CDR1 SGHTA, CDR2 FQGNSA. The CDR3 loop reads CASSLAQQGYGYTF. Written as DNA, the CDR3 is TGTGCCAGCAGCTTAGCGCAACAGGGTTATGGCTACACCTTC. Supplemented by reference TRBV7-2 and TRBJ1-2, the full variable domain reads GAGVSQSPSNKVTEKGKDVELRCDPISGHTALYWYRQSLGQGLEFLIYFQGNSAPDKSGLPSDRFSAERTGGSVSTLTIQRTQQEDSAVYLCASSLAQQGYGYTFGSGTRLTVV.

This clonotype has ten or more counts. The gene calls are TRBV9 and TRBJ2-2, with D perhaps being TRBD1 or TRBD2 (5 bases each). V dropped 5 bases and J dropped 4 bases, with 27 bases sitting between them. Germline values: CDR1 SGDLS, CDR2 YYNGEE. This CDR3 contains 19 residues. The CDR3 DNA is TGTGCCAGCAGGGAGAACCCCCACCGTGGGACCGGAGGCACCGGGGAGCTGTTTTTT. The encoded protein is CASRENPHRGTGGTGELFF.

The rearrangement uses TRBV6-5 and TRBJ1-1, with 7 nucleotides matching TRBD1. Germline V gives CDR1 MNHEY, CDR2 SVGAGI. The CDR3 is 13 residues long. The J segment lost 7 bases and the V segment lost 3 bases, leaving 5 bases of the junction unmatched. This CDR3 reads CASSYGQVGEAFF. The DNA for the CDR3 is TGTGCCAGCAGTTATGGACAGGTCGGTGAAGCTTTCTTT.

This clonotype was observed many times. The chain combines TRBV6-5 with TRBJ2-5; TRBD2 aligns across 9 bases. The CDR3 has 12 amino acids. Germline V gene lookup returns CDR1 MNHEY and CDR2 SVGAGI. This chain's CDR3 is CACGRGEETQYF. For the CDR3, the DNA is TGTGCTTGCGGGAGGGGGGAGGAGACCCAGTACTTC.

This clonotype showed up many times. The chain carries TRBV30 and TRBJ2-4, with unresolved D. The ends were cut back, 2 bases at V and 4 bases at J, with 3 bases in the middle. The CDR3 is made up of 11 amino acids. Germline V lookup: CDR1 GTSNPN, CDR2 SVGIG (reference sequence). CDR3 DNA: TGTGCCTGGAGTATAAAAAACATTCAGTACTTC. Protein: CAWSIKNIQYF.

This clonotype was detected ten times or more. The CDR3 spells CASRLAGSTGELFF. The CDR3 DNA follows: TGTGCCAGCCGACTAGCGGGTAGCACCGGGGAGCTGTTTTTT. The chain carries TRBV19 and TRBJ2-2; 10 bases agree with TRBD2. CDR1 is LNHDA and CDR2 is SQIVND in the germline V gene (reference sequence). The CDR3 runs to 14 residues. The ends lost 9 bases at V and 4 bases at J; junction bases unmatched: 5.

The chain recombines TRBV2 with TRBJ1-5; D is uncertain. The V gene's germline CDR1 is SNHLY and CDR2 FYNNEI. This CDR3 is 17 amino acids long. V lost 1 base and J 1 base, leaving 14 bases between the germline ends. As DNA, the CDR3 is TGTGCCAGCAGTGAAGAAGAAGGGAGAGGGAGCAATCAGCCCCAGCATTTT. Translating it yields CASSEEEGRGSNQPQHF.